The present TCR beta chain was sequenced within a study of tumor-infiltrating lymphocytes in primary liver carcinoma. Study overall: Spanning 30 to 69 years of age, the patients were men and women. Yields of productive TCRbeta reads ranged from roughly 3.5 to 7.13 million per sample and were similar across tissue types.

General study points: Tumor samples exhibited a significantly greater top-250-clone fraction than blood samples (p = 0.039).

About this clonotype itself: Its target is unknown. A single base separates this from a much larger clone, so it may be a read error.

CDR1 and CDR2 from the germline V gene are SGHAT and FQNNGV. The CDR3 sequence is 15 residues long. The investigators made TCR beta cDNA from around 530 ng total RNA, using a constant-region primer. Sequencing libraries for TCR beta derived from three nested multiplex PCR rounds that used slightly modified ARM-PCR. In the first two PCR rounds, TRBV1-TRBV30 forward primers were paired with a C-beta reverse primer, and each round lasted around 10 cycles. MiXCR, run by TCRdb on the multiplex PCR reads, gives a single entry per CDR3 protein. Among 55,000 or so distinct CDR3 sequences listed, roughly 70% were seen once. The tissue used was unsorted bulk material of about 19-34 mg. RNA and DNA were co-extracted from it with the AllPrep DNA/RNA mini kit. Surgical resection treated primary liver carcinoma in the patients.

The sample taken for sequencing was liver tumor tissue from sampling region 2. Subset described: tumor region T2, inferior pole. The chain joins TRBV11-2 to TRBJ2-6; the D gene could be TRBD1 or TRBD2 (5 bases each). The sequence derives from a man aged 35 to 55 with primary liver carcinoma and hepatitis B virus infection. The CDR3 nucleotides are TGTGCCACCCAGCGGCCGCGCTCTGGGGCCAACTTCCTGACTTTC. Protein product: CATQRPRSGANFLTF.